The 25 T cell receptor beta chains below all came from one sample that was sequenced in a study of cytotoxic CD8 clonotypes in ibrutinib-treated CLL. TCRdb keeps only in-frame clones here, not all; method: immunoSEQ multiplex PCR. This sample has roughly 200,000 clones, with roughly three quarters found just once. Sequences were derived from PBMCs, sampled after 12 months of ibrutinib treatment. These receptors were obtained from a human donor with chronic lymphocytic leukemia.

The rearrangement uses TRBV10-2 and TRBJ1-4; unclear D gene. Trimming shortened V by 5 bases and J by 5 bases, and 12 bases separated the two germline ends. Germline V lookup: CDR1 WSHSY, CDR2 SAAADI. The CDR3 has 14 amino acids. In DNA, the CDR3 is TGCGCCAGCAGTAGGTTCATGGGGAATGAAAAACTGTTTTTT. Translation: CASSRFMGNEKLFF.

This clone was seen a handful of times. This chain connects TRBV9 to TRBJ2-1, with 7 bases identical to TRBD2. This CDR3 has 15 amino acids. The V segment lost 2 bases and the J segment 9 bases; nucleotides outside the gene matches: 11. CDR1 is SGDLS, CDR2 YYNGEE, per germline. CDR3 protein: CASSVYPTSRGEQFF. The CDR3 coding sequence is TGTGCCAGCAGCGTTTACCCGACTAGCCGCGGTGAGCAGTTCTTC.

J is TRBJ2-2 and V is TRBV2, with D hard to call. CDR1 is SNHLY, CDR2 FYNNEI, per germline. The V gene lost 5 bases and the J gene lost 2 bases, with 12 bases spanning the gap. CDR3 length equals 15 residues. CDR3 nucleotides: TGTGCCAGCAGTAAGGACCGATTTAACACCGGGGAGCTGTTTTTT. This encodes CASSKDRFNTGELFF.

The chain employs TRBV11-2 and TRBJ1-1; possibly TRBD1 for D (6 bases). The CDR3 spans 16 residues. Germline V lookup: CDR1 SGHAT, CDR2 FQNNGV. V was cut by 5 bases and J by 4 bases, with 20 bases left in between. The CDR3: CASSIGSGGLFTEAFF. The CDR3 nucleotides read TGTGCCAGCAGCATTGGTTCCGGGGGCTTGTTCACTGAAGCTTTCTTT.

The V call is TRBV29-1, the J call TRBJ1-1; D is possibly TRBD1 (6 bases). This CDR3 comprises 14 residues. The germline V gene has CDR1 SQVTM and CDR2 ANQGSEA. The V end was cut by 5 bases, the J end by 3 bases, with 16 bases between. DNA of the CDR3: TGCAGCGTTAAGAAGATCGCAGGGGACACTGAAGCTTTCTTT. Its translation is CSVKKIAGDTEAFF.

The sample holds one count of this clone. The chain uses TRBV7-8 and TRBJ1-1; D not resolved. Germline loops: CDR1 SGHVS, CDR2 FQNEAQ. V lost 0 bases, J lost 3 bases, and 11 bases lay in between. The CDR3 extends over 15 amino acids. The CDR3 region has the DNA TGTGCCAGCAGCTTAGCCCTCAGGATAGACACTGAAGCTTTCTTT. It translates to CASSLALRIDTEAFF.

This chain uses TRBV6-5 with TRBJ1-5; D uncertain. Germline lookup yields CDR1 MNHEY and CDR2 SVGAGI. The CDR3 sequence is 13 residues long. Trimming cost V 2 bases and J 2 bases, with 4 bases left between them. CDR3 residues: CASSYQGNQPQHF. For the CDR3, the DNA is TGTGCCAGCAGTTACCAGGGCAATCAGCCCCAGCATTTT.

This chain joins TRBV21-1 and TRBJ2-3. TRBV21-1 corresponds to a pseudogene. The CDR3 sequence is 21 residues long. CDR3 protein: CASSKARGGPSLHASTDTQYF. In DNA form, the CDR3 reads TGTGCCAGCAGCAAAGCGCGTGGGGGGCCTAGCCTTCACGCTAGCACAGATACGCAGTATTTT.

This clone occurred a few times. This chain links TRBV2 with TRBJ1-1, with TRBD1 as a possible D gene (5 bases). This CDR3 region has 15 residues. Per the germline V gene, CDR1 is SNHLY and CDR2 is FYNNEI. V was trimmed by 1 base and J by 4 bases, leaving 13 bases between them. In DNA, the CDR3 is TGTGCCAGCAGTGAAGTTGGAGGGAGGGGCACTGAAGCTTTCTTT. It translates to CASSEVGGRGTEAFF.

This chain joins TRBV6-6 and TRBJ2-4; the match to TRBD1 covers 7 bases. Looked up from germline, CDR1 is MNHNY and CDR2 is SVGAGI (reference sequence). CDR3 length equals 15 residues. J was trimmed by 7 bases and V by 5 bases; bases with no gene match: 11. CDR3 sequence (DNA): TGTGCCAGCAGTCGCCGGGACAGCCGATTTAACATTCAGTACTTC. Protein: CASSRRDSRFNIQYF.

The chain joins TRBV7-2 to TRBJ1-1, with D uncertain. The germline V gene encodes CDR1 SGHTA and CDR2 FQGNSA. Trimming shortened V by 5 bases and J by 7 bases, and 17 bases separated the two germline ends. This CDR3 is 14 amino acids long. CDR3 sequence (DNA): TGTGCCAGCAGCGTCGCCCGGGCCTCTCATGAAGCTTTCTTT. This gives the protein CASSVARASHEAFF.

This clone was detected a few times. This chain connects TRBV18 to TRBJ1-5, with D possibly being TRBD1 (6 bases). Germline CDR1 is KGHSH and CDR2 is LQKENI. V lost 5 bases and J lost 0, with 11 bases in between. The CDR3 consists of 15 residues. CDR3 loop: CASSLGQNSNQPQHF. DNA of the CDR3: TGTGCCAGCTCATTGGGACAAAATAGCAATCAGCCCCAGCATTTT.

This clone was recorded a few times. Additional DNA sequences in this sample encode the identical CDR3. The CDR3 spells CAWSGQINTEAFF. The CDR3 nucleotides are TGTGCCTGGAGCGGACAGATTAACACTGAAGCTTTCTTT. The chain employs TRBV30 and TRBJ1-1, with a weak D call TRBD1 (6 bases). V lost 3 bases and J 2 bases, leaving 10 bases between the germline ends. Germline V gene sequence: CDR1 GTSNPN, CDR2 SVGIG (reference sequence). CDR3 length equals 13 residues.

The CDR3 DNA reads as TGTGCCAGCAGCGTGCCAGGGGTTATGAACACTGAAGCTTTCTTT. It encodes CASSVPGVMNTEAFF. The gene calls are TRBV9 and TRBJ1-1; D perhaps matches TRBD1 (6 bases). Trimming stripped 2 bases from V and 0 bases from J, with 11 bases between. CDR3 length: 15 amino acids. From germline, CDR1 is SGDLS and CDR2 YYNGEE.

The J gene is TRBJ2-2, the V gene TRBV29-1, with 15 bases identical to TRBD2. The CDR3 is 16 residues long. Germline trimming cut 7 bases from V and 5 bases from J; bases unmatched to any gene: 8. CDR1 and CDR2 (germline): SQVTM, ANQGSEA. The CDR3 is CSGEGLAGGLTGELFF. In DNA, the CDR3 is TGCAGCGGGGAGGGACTAGCGGGAGGTTTAACCGGGGAGCTGTTTTTT.

This clone was counted a few times. The chain couples TRBV25-1 to TRBJ2-3, with D perhaps TRBD2 (5 bases). The CDR3 is made up of 14 amino acids. Germline assignment: CDR1 MGHDK and CDR2 SYGVNS. V dropped 2 bases and J dropped 5 bases, with 11 bases sitting between them. The CDR3 region is CASSEPGVRDTQYF. CDR3 DNA: TGTGCCAGCAGTGAACCCGGGGTGAGAGATACGCAGTATTTT. The full variable domain, its missing parts supplied by reference TRBV25-1 and TRBJ2-3, is EADIYQTPRYLVIGTGKKITLECSQTMGHDKMYWYQQDPGMELHLIHYSYGVNSTEKGDLSSESTVSRIRTEHFPLTLESARPSHTSQYLCASSEPGVRDTQYFGPGTRLTVL.

This clone was picked up one time. The chain links TRBV5-1 to TRBJ1-3; TRBD1 agrees at 10 bases. V was clipped by 4 bases and J by 7 bases; unmatched bases: 5. The CDR3 covers 14 residues. Germline-derived CDR1 and CDR2 are SGHRS and YFSETQ. CDR3 protein: CASSPRQGANTIYF. CDR3 DNA sequence: TGCGCCAGCAGCCCCCGACAGGGGGCGAACACCATATATTTT.

Comments on this clone: A much larger clone lies a single base off, so this may be a read error. The rearrangement uses TRBV7-3 and TRBJ1-3; no clear D. In germline, CDR1 is SGHTA, CDR2 FQGTGA. Trimming took off 3 bases at V and 2 bases at J, with 2 bases between the two ends. There are 12 residues in the CDR3. CDR3 in amino acids: CASSLTGNTIYF. The CDR3 region has the DNA TGTGCCAGCAGCTTGACTGGAAACACCATATATTTT.

The chain is built from TRBV7-2 and TRBJ1-2; 12 bases fit TRBD1. CDR1 SGHTA and CDR2 FQGNSA come from the germline V gene. J gave up 6 bases and V 4 bases, and 9 bases lay outside the gene matches. The CDR3 has 16 amino acids. The CDR3 loop is CASSWYTGTGGHGYTF. The CDR3 bases are TGTGCCAGCAGCTGGTATACCGGGACAGGGGGCCATGGCTACACCTTC.

This clone was seen a handful of times. The V gene is TRBV11-2, the J gene TRBJ1-2, with 8 bases fitting TRBD1. Germline CDR1 SGHAT, CDR2 FQNNGV. The junction had 10 bases not matched to a gene; V was cut back by 5 bases and J by 5 bases. This CDR3 contains 15 residues. Here the CDR3 DNA reads TGTGCCAGCAGCCCTAGTCCCCGGACAGGGTATGGCTACACCTTC. This translates into CASSPSPRTGYGYTF.

This chain joins TRBV5-1 and TRBJ1-1, with unresolved D. Germline V gives CDR1 SGHRS, CDR2 YFSETQ. Trimming took off 0 bases at V and 4 bases at J, with 7 bases between the two ends. The CDR3 has 13 residues. CDR3 sequence (DNA): TGCGCCAGCAGCTTGGGGAAGAGCACTGAAGCTTTCTTT. It encodes CASSLGKSTEAFF.

This chain connects TRBV6-5 to TRBJ1-5; D gene unclear. The CDR3 length is 14 residues. Looked up from germline, CDR1 is MNHEY and CDR2 is SVGAGI. V lost 7 bases, J lost 6 bases, and 16 bases lay in between. In DNA form, the CDR3 reads TGTGCCAGCACCGAGTCGGGGTTGGTTCAGCCCCAGCATTTT. This codes for CASTESGLVQPQHF.

V usage is TRBV27 and J usage is TRBJ2-7; D is ambiguous. Germline assignment: CDR1 MNHEY and CDR2 SMNVEV (reference sequence). V was pared by 3 bases and J by 4 bases, with 13 bases between. CDR3 length: 14 amino acids. In DNA form, the CDR3 reads TGTGCCAGCAGTTTTACCGCAGTTGGATACGAGCAGTACTTC. Translating it yields CASSFTAVGYEQYF.

The sample holds a few counts of this clone. The DNA of the CDR3 is TGTGCCAGCAGCTTAGGACAGGGGACATCTCCCCTCCACTTT. Translating gives CASSLGQGTSPLHF. The chain recombines TRBV7-9 with TRBJ1-6; TRBD1 agrees at 8 bases. The CDR3 length is 14 residues. CDR1 is SEHNR and CDR2 is FQNEAQ in the germline V gene (reference sequence). After removal of 1 base from V and 13 bases from J, the junction contained 6 bases not matched to a gene.

The J gene is TRBJ2-3, the V gene TRBV29-1; D gene unclear. Germline V gives CDR1 SQVTM, CDR2 ANQGSEA. The CDR3 is made up of 13 amino acids. The V end lost 6 bases, the J end lost 1 base, and 11 bases lay between the germline ends. The CDR3 sequence: CSVVISGTDTQYF. As DNA, the CDR3 is TGCAGCGTCGTGATCTCCGGCACAGATACGCAGTATTTT.